This TCR beta chain was obtained from a study of type 1 regulatory T cells (dated by TCRdb to about 2021). Describing the broader study: An in vitro protocol by which a Tr1-enriched, alloantigen-specific CD4 T cell product named T-allo10 was generated was characterized in the study. Patients with hematological malignancies who were receiving allogeneic hematopoietic stem cell transplantation were the group in which T-allo10 was being clinically evaluated.

Study-level results and caveats: Tr1 cells showed a more restricted TCR repertoire than non-Tr1 cells, which the study interpreted as alloantigen-induced clonal expansion.

Data came from an Illumina MiSeq. The public reads were quality trimmed at Q25 with fastp and then assembled into clones with MiXCR by TCRdb, keeping productive beta chains. CDR3 protein sequences are deduplicated, and each keeps its most common genes and DNA. The sample table holds about 62,000 distinct CDR3 sequences, of which approximately 60% were seen once. 1.5% to 2% of the sample rests with the top ten. The CDR3 spans 18 residues, from the cysteine through the phenylalanine. CDR3 DNA only is kept here, 54 bases in frame from base 1. Trimming costs V 3 bases and J 0 bases, and their ends lie 23 bases apart. The germline V gene (reference sequence) yields DFQATT for CDR1 and SNEGSKA for CDR2. Concerning this clonotype: This clone's antigen is unknown. Base qualities were left out, and no much larger clone turns up one base away.

The sample consisted of cultured non-Tr1 T cells, either the whole culture or a sorted T cell fraction (not recorded which). The sample's cell subset or site, from its label and the paper: non-Tr1 population from the T-allo10 product. The rearrangement combines TRBV20-1 with TRBJ1-2; the D gene identity is not certain. The receptor was derived from a human donor in good health. In nucleotides, the sequence is TGCAGTGCTAGGACCTTTGGACCTTCCGTTTTAGCTAACTATGGCTACACCTTC. This is translated as CSARTFGPSVLANYGYTF.